Each of the 20 T cell receptor beta chains below was sequenced from the same sample in a study of beta chain features in type 1 diabetes. Expressed TCRB transcripts were sequenced, since all the RNA that had been isolated was reverse transcribed. Method: immunoSEQ multiplex PCR; TCRdb's copy keeps in-frame clones and lacks some. Of around 250,000 clones detected, 25% to 30% appear once; the ten largest clones hold under 4.5%. Sequences were obtained from central memory CD4+ T cells from blood. The receptors shown here come from a man younger than 45 in good health.

The sample holds a few counts of this clone. The chain recombines TRBV14 with TRBJ2-7; 7 positions match TRBD2. The V and J ends lost 4 bases and 12 bases, in that order; junction bases with no gene match: 15. Germline CDR1 SGHDN, CDR2 FVKESK. This CDR3 has 14 residues. The CDR3: CASSLRSTASGLYF. CDR3 sequence (DNA): TGTGCCAGCAGCCTTCGATCAACGGCTAGCGGCTTGTACTTC.

In its sample, this clone was seen many times. This sequence joins TRBV14 and TRBJ2-3; 8 bases agree with TRBD2. Per the germline V gene, CDR1 is SGHDN and CDR2 is FVKESK. The length of the CDR3 is 15 residues. V was clipped by 3 bases and J by 1 base; unmatched bases: 3. The CDR3 nucleotides read TGTGCCAGCAGCCAGCAGCGGGAGCGCACAGATACGCAGTATTTT. Protein product: CASSQQRERTDTQYF.

This chain uses TRBV6-5 with TRBJ1-6, with a tentative D call TRBD1 (5 bases). In germline, CDR1 is MNHEY, CDR2 SVGAGI. The V and J ends lost 8 bases and 7 bases respectively, with 12 bases between them. The CDR3 extends over 13 amino acids. CDR3 sequence (DNA): TGTGCCAGCGGGCCGGGACCAAATTCACCCCTCCACTTT. It encodes CASGPGPNSPLHF.

This chain links TRBV5-1 with TRBJ1-6, with D possibly TRBD1 on 5 matching bases. The CDR3 covers 15 residues. V was clipped by 3 bases and J by 7 bases, with 14 bases between them. From germline, CDR1 is SGHRS and CDR2 YFSETQ. CDR3 in DNA: TGCGCCAGCAGCTCTCTCTCGGACACCAATTCACCCCTCCACTTT. It specifies CASSSLSDTNSPLHF. The full variable domain, with the rest looked up from reference TRBV5-1 and TRBJ1-6, is KAGVTQTPRYLIKTRGQQVTLSCSPISGHRSVSWYQQTPGQGLQFLFEYFSETQRNKGNFPGRFSGRQFSNSRSEMNVSTLELGDSALYLCASSSLSDTNSPLHFGNGTRLTVT.

V is TRBV5-1 and J is TRBJ2-2, with 10 bases matching TRBD2. The V gene's germline CDR1 is SGHRS and CDR2 YFSETQ. With V trimmed by 3 bases and J by 3 bases, 5 bases remained unmatched. The length of the CDR3 is 16 residues. CDR3 residues: CASSSGTSVYTGELFF. The CDR3 bases are TGCGCCAGCAGCTCCGGGACTAGCGTATACACCGGGGAGCTGTTTTTT.

This clone has only a few counts. CDR3: CASRQDRGPDTQYF. CDR3 bases: TGTGCCAGCAGACAAGACAGGGGTCCAGATACGCAGTATTTT. This rearrangement joins TRBV5-5 to TRBJ2-3; 8 bases are a match to TRBD1. J gave up 4 bases and V 5 bases, and 6 bases lay outside the gene matches. From germline, CDR1 is SGHKS and CDR2 YYEKEE (reference sequence). The CDR3 is made up of 14 amino acids.

This clone was seen only a few times. This chain joins TRBV7-2 and TRBJ2-7; 8 nucleotides line up with TRBD2. From germline, CDR1 is SGHTA and CDR2 FQGNSA. V was clipped by 2 bases and J by 0 bases; unmatched bases: 3. CDR3 length: 15 residues. This chain's CDR3 is CASSLFGTSSYEQYF. The CDR3 nucleotides are TGTGCCAGCAGCTTATTCGGGACTAGCTCCTACGAGCAGTACTTC.

This clone has just a few counts. J is TRBJ2-2 and V is TRBV5-4, with D tentatively TRBD2 (6 bases). The CDR3 contains 14 residues. The ends were cut back, 6 bases at V and 7 bases at J, with 16 bases in the middle. The V gene's germline CDR1 is SGHNT and CDR2 YYREEE (reference sequence). This chain's CDR3 is CASTLGGFGGELFF. The CDR3 DNA sequence: TGTGCCAGCACCCTTGGGGGGTTTGGCGGGGAGCTGTTTTTT. Full variable domain (rest looked up from reference TRBV5-4 and TRBJ2-2): ETGVTQSPTHLIKTRGQQVTLRCSSQSGHNTVSWYQQALGQGPQFIFQYYREEENGRGNFPPRFSGLQFPNYSSELNVNALELDDSALYLCASTLGGFGGELFFGEGSRLTVL.

For the CDR3, the DNA is TGTGCCAGCAGTTTGAGTACAGGGGCTACCTACGAGCAGTACTTC. It encodes CASSLSTGATYEQYF. V and J are TRBV6-5 and TRBJ2-7, with 7 nucleotides matching TRBD1. CDR3 size: 15 residues. Germline values: CDR1 MNHEY, CDR2 SVGAGI. The junction had 8 bases not matched to a gene; V was cut back by 4 bases and J by 2 bases.

This clone was seen at least ten times. This rearrangement joins TRBV4-3 to TRBJ2-7, with D tentatively TRBD2 (5 bases). Per germline, CDR1 LGHNA and CDR2 YSLEER. CDR3 length: 17 residues. V was clipped by 0 bases and J by 4 bases, with 19 bases between them. The chain's CDR3 is CASSQDHRASSLYEQYF. In DNA, the CDR3 is TGCGCCAGCAGCCAAGATCATCGGGCTAGCAGTCTATACGAGCAGTACTTC.

This clone was detected ten times or more. The chain carries TRBV6-1 and TRBJ2-3; weak D call: TRBD2 (6 bases). V was clipped by 1 base and J by 3 bases, with 14 bases between them. The CDR3 consists of 16 residues. Per the germline V gene, CDR1 is MNHNS and CDR2 is SASEGT. CDR3 DNA sequence: TGTGCCAGCAGTGAAGGTCCTCCTGGGGGGACAGATACGCAGTATTTT. Amino acids: CASSEGPPGGTDTQYF.

V gene TRBV5-1 combines with J gene TRBJ2-3, with D perhaps matching TRBD1 or TRBD2 (6 bases each). V shed 7 bases and J shed 3 bases, with 15 bases lying between them. Per the germline V gene, CDR1 is SGHRS and CDR2 is YFSETQ. The CDR3 extends over 14 amino acids. CDR3 protein: CASGGLAATDTQYF. The CDR3, as DNA: TGCGCCAGCGGGGGGCTAGCCGCGACAGATACGCAGTATTTT. The variable domain in full, completed from reference TRBV5-1 and TRBJ2-3, reads KAGVTQTPRYLIKTRGQQVTLSCSPISGHRSVSWYQQTPGQGLQFLFEYFSETQRNKGNFPGRFSGRQFSNSRSEMNVSTLELGDSALYLCASGGLAATDTQYFGPGTRLTVL.

This chain links TRBV6-1 with TRBJ2-1; perhaps TRBD1 as D (6 bases). V dropped 2 bases and J dropped 7 bases, with 12 bases sitting between them. The CDR3 has 14 residues. Germline V lookup: CDR1 MNHNS, CDR2 SASEGT. This chain's CDR3 is CASSEPTRGNEQFF. The CDR3 DNA sequence: TGTGCCAGCAGTGAACCGACGAGGGGGAATGAGCAGTTCTTC.

CDR3 nucleotide sequence: TGTGCCAGCAGTGCACAGGGAGGTAGGACTAATGAAAAACTGTTTTTT. The encoded protein is CASSAQGGRTNEKLFF. The J gene is TRBJ1-4, the V gene TRBV25-1, with a tentative D call TRBD1 (6 bases). CDR3 size: 16 residues. V gave up 4 bases and J gave up 2 bases, with 14 bases separating them. Germline values: CDR1 MGHDK, CDR2 SYGVNS. The whole variable domain, remainder taken from reference TRBV25-1 and TRBJ1-4, is EADIYQTPRYLVIGTGKKITLECSQTMGHDKMYWYQQDPGMELHLIHYSYGVNSTEKGDLSSESTVSRIRTEHFPLTLESARPSHTSQYLCASSAQGGRTNEKLFFGSGTQLSVL.

The chain employs TRBV11-1 and TRBJ2-1, with D tentatively TRBD1 (5 bases). V was pared by 3 bases and J by 6 bases, with 9 bases between. Germline V lookup: CDR1 SGHAT, CDR2 FQDESV (reference sequence). This CDR3 is 13 amino acids long. The CDR3 protein is CASSFTGSNEQFF. CDR3 nucleotides: TGTGCCAGCAGCTTCACAGGTTCCAATGAGCAGTTCTTC.

The gene calls are TRBV5-1 and TRBJ2-3; D possibly corresponds to TRBD2 (6 bases). Trimming removed 2 bases from V and 3 bases from J, with 10 bases in between. CDR3 length: 14 residues. Looked up from germline, CDR1 is SGHRS and CDR2 is YFSETQ. The CDR3 sequence: CASSFGGNTDTQYF. The CDR3 nucleotides are TGCGCCAGCAGCTTTGGAGGGAATACAGATACGCAGTATTTT.

As to this clone: Different DNA sequences within this sample yield the same CDR3. The rearrangement joins TRBV7-2 to TRBJ2-3, with 11 positions matching TRBD2. Germline values: CDR1 SGHTA, CDR2 FQGNSA. J lost 3 bases, V lost 1 base, and 3 bases had no gene match. This CDR3 is 16 amino acids long. The CDR3 here is CASSLGLAGGTDTQYF. The CDR3 DNA follows: TGTGCCAGCAGCTTAGGATTAGCGGGAGGGACAGATACGCAGTATTTT.

This chain joins TRBV10-3 and TRBJ1-2; D is unresolved. This CDR3 has 12 amino acids. Germline CDR1 and CDR2: ENHRY and SYGVKD. V lost 3 bases and J lost 4, with 6 bases in between. This CDR3 reads CAISDTSYGYTF. DNA of the CDR3: TGTGCCATCAGTGACACCTCCTATGGCTACACCTTC.

This clone was detected a few times. The chain joins TRBV14 to TRBJ2-5; no clear D. The V gene's germline CDR1 is SGHDN and CDR2 FVKESK. V lost 3 bases to trimming and J lost 2 bases, with 7 bases between them. This CDR3 spans 13 amino acids. CDR3 sequence: CASSQGRQETQYF. The DNA of the CDR3 is TGTGCCAGCAGCCAGGGCAGACAAGAGACCCAGTACTTC.

Comment on this clone: This may stem from a read error, because a much larger clone lies one nucleotide away. This CDR3 reads CASRSSTDTQYF. The CDR3 nucleotides read TGCGCCAGCAGATCTAGCACAGATACGCAGTATTTT. The V and J genes are TRBV10-1 and TRBJ2-3; D is unresolved. The ends were cut back, 6 bases at V and 0 bases at J, with 4 bases in the middle. This CDR3 comprises 12 residues. Germline V CDR1 and CDR2: WNHNN, SYGVQD (reference sequence).